The clone carrying this TCR beta chain was detected once. This entry is derived from a study of blood T cell repertoires in COVID-19. On the study more broadly: Donors in the United States, Italy and Spain gave samples during acute or convalescent COVID-19. In each case, the material was cDNA or gDNA derived from T cells, B-cell-depleted T cells, or PBMCs.

As originally analysed: Amplifying reference gene primers gave estimates of nucleated cell counts. The method was immunoSEQ multiplex PCR; TCRdb's version includes in-frame clones alone and lacks a portion of them. The V and J calls and the clone size are those of that table, but D and trimming were determined from the DNA. The sample contains about 88,000 clones, about nine tenths of which appear only once. V was pared by 2 bases and J by 7 bases, with 9 bases of the junction left unmatched. In germline, CDR1 is ENHRY, CDR2 SYGVKD. The CDR3 loop spans 17 amino acids. Sequencing was performed on peripheral blood. The V and J genes are TRBV10-3 and TRBJ1-6, with 9 bases aligning to TRBD1. This receptor was identified in a human donor with active COVID-19. The donor label of this sample is uncertain. For the CDR3, the DNA is TGTGCCATCAGTGAGACGAGTCCCGGGACAGGGAATTCACCCCTCCACTTT. The encoded protein is CAISETSPGTGNSPLHF.